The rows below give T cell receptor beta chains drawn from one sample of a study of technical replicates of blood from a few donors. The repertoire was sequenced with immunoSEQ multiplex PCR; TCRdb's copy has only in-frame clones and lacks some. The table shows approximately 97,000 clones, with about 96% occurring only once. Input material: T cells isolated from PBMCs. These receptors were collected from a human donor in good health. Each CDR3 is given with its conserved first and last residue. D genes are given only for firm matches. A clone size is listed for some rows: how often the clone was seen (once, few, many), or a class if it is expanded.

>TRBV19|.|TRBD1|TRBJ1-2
TGTGCCAGTATCATGGGGACAGGGGGCCTAGGTGGCTACACCTTC
CASIMGTGGLGGYTF
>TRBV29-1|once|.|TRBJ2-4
TGCAGCGTTCGGGTAGCCAAAAACATTCAGTACTTC
CSVRVAKNIQYF
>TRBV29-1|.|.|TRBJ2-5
TGCAGCGTTCTCAGGGGTGAGACCCAGTACTTC
CSVLRGETQYF
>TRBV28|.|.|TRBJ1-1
TGTGCCAGCAGTCCAATAGATGGCACTGAAGCTTTCTTT
CASSPIDGTEAFF
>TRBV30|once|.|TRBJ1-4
TGTGCCTGGTCACAACAGGCGGATGAAAAACTGTTTTTT
CAWSQQADEKLFF
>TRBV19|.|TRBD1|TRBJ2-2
TGTGCCAGTAGTAGAACAGGGGGAACCGGGGAGCTGTTTTTT
CASSRTGGTGELFF
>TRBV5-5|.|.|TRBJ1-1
TGTGCCAGCAGCCTTAGACAGGCGTGGTTAGCTTTCTTT
CASSLRQAWLAFF
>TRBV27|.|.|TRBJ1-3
TGTGCCAGCAGTCCGAGGGCCACTGGAAACACCATATATTTT
CASSPRATGNTIYF
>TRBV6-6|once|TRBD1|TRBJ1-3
TGTGCCAGCAGCCAGGGACAGGCTCCCGTCTTT
CASSQGQAPVF
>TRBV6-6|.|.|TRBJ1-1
TGTGCCAGCAGTTACTCACAGAACACTGAAGCTTTCTTT
CASSYSQNTEAFF
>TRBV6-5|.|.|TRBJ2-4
TGTGCCAGCAGTGCAGGGGAAGGGGCCAAAAACATTCAGTACTTC
CASSAGEGAKNIQYF
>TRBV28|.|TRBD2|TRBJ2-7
TGTGCCAGCAGTTTAACCCGGGAGGGTGGGTACGAGCAGTACTTC
CASSLTREGGYEQYF
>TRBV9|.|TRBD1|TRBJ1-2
TGTGCCTCGACAGGGGGCGGGAACTATGGCTACACCTTC
CASTGGGNYGYTF
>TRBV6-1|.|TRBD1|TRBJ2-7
TGTGCCAGCAGCGCGACAGGGAATTACGAGCAGTACTTC
CASSATGNYEQYF
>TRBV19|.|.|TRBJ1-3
TGTGCCAGTAGACTGTTCTCTGGAAACACCATATATTTT
CASRLFSGNTIYF
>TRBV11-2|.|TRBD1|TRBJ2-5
TGTGCCAGCAGCTTAATCCGACAGGGGAAAGGAGAGACCCAGTACTTC
CASSLIRQGKGETQYF
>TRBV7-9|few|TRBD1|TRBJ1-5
TGTGCCAGCGGATCCGGGACAGGGATGATTCAGCCCCAGCATTTT
CASGSGTGMIQPQHF
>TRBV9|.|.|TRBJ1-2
TGTGCCAGCAGCGTAGGGGCAGTAGTTTTATATGGCTACACCTTC
CASSVGAVVLYGYTF
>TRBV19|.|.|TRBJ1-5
TGTGCCAGTCGTCGGAAGGGAGTTCGTCAGCCCCAGCATTTT
CASRRKGVRQPQHF
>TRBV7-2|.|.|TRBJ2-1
TGTGCCAGCAGCTCCGGACACCCCTCCTACAATGAGCAGTTCTTC
CASSSGHPSYNEQFF
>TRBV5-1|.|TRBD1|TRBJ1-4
TGCGCCAGCAGCCCGCAGGGGGGTAATGAAAAACTGTTTTTT
CASSPQGGNEKLFF
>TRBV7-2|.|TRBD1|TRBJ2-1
TGTGCCAGCAGCCGGGACAGCCTCTACAATGAGCAGTTCTTC
CASSRDSLYNEQFF
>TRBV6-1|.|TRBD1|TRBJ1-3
TGTGCCAGCAGTGAAGTCCACAGGGGAGGTGGAAACACCATATATTTT
CASSEVHRGGGNTIYF
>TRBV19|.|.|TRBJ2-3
TGTGCCAGTAGTTCCTCTGGGGCGGGACCCCGGGGGACGCAGTATTTT
CASSSSGAGPRGTQYF
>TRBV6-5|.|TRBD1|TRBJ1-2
TGTGCCAGCAAGCGGACAGGGAGAGGGTATGGCTACACCTTC
CASKRTGRGYGYTF
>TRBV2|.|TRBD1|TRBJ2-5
TGTGCCAGCAGTGAAGCTACGACAGGGCAAGAGACCCAGTACTTC
CASSEATTGQETQYF
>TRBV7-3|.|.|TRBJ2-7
TGTGCCAGCAGCTTAATGTCGGGGTCCTACGAGCAGTACTTC
CASSLMSGSYEQYF
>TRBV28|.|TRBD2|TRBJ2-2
TGTGCCAGCAGTTACCCCAGATCGGGGGGGGGCGGGGAGCTGTTTTTT
CASSYPRSGGGGELFF
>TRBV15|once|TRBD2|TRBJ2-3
TGTGCCACCAGCTTTAGCGGGAGGGCCGGAGATACGCAGTATTTT
CATSFSGRAGDTQYF
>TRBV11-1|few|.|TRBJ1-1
TGTGCCAGCAGTTGGACAGAAGGGAACACTGAAGCTTTCTTT
CASSWTEGNTEAFF